A single sample is the source of the 20 T cell receptor beta chains below, sequenced in a study of early T cells in non-severe SARS-CoV-2 infection. TCRdb passed the 5' RACE reads through MiXCR, listing each CDR3 protein once. The sample has around 48,000 distinct CDR3 sequences; approximately 13% are singletons. Sequenced material: whole blood. The source is an adult who was a healthcare worker with PCR-confirmed SARS-CoV-2 infection or an uninfected control (not recorded which).

This clonotype was picked up a small number of times. This rearrangement joins TRBV29-1 to TRBJ2-5; D might be TRBD2 (5 bases). The germline V gene has CDR1 SQVTM and CDR2 ANQGSEA. V was pared by 3 bases and J by 4 bases, with 18 bases between. This CDR3 region has 15 residues. The CDR3 spells CSVEAEGHRRETQYF. The CDR3 DNA is TGCAGCGTTGAGGCTGAGGGCCACCGGAGAGAGACCCAGTACTTC.

This clonotype was counted at least ten times. V usage is TRBV5-5 and J usage is TRBJ1-5; TRBD1 aligns across 10 bases. After removal of 5 bases from V and 1 base from J, the junction contained 3 bases not matched to a gene. The length of the CDR3 is 15 residues. Germline V gives CDR1 SGHKS, CDR2 YYEKEE (reference sequence). CDR3 residues: CASRPGQGSNQPQHF. CDR3 coding DNA: TGTGCCAGCAGGCCGGGACAGGGGAGCAATCAGCCCCAGCATTTT.

This clonotype appeared many times. The chain has TRBV3-1 and TRBJ1-1; tentatively, D is TRBD1 (6 bases). Per germline, CDR1 LGHDT and CDR2 YNNKEL (reference sequence). The CDR3 is made up of 15 amino acids. V lost 1 base and J lost 2, with 11 bases in between. The CDR3 DNA follows: TGTGCCAGCAGCCAAGTCTACAGGGAAAACACTGAAGCTTTCTTT. Translation: CASSQVYRENTEAFF.

This clonotype has a handful of counts. One junction end does not reproduce the germline sequence, and a read error may be involved. In nucleotides, the CDR3 is TGCGCCAGCAGCCAAGGTCCTAGGGGCATGAACACTGAAGTTTTCTTT. Its translation is CASSQGPRGMNTEVFF. This chain joins TRBV4-1 and TRBJ1-1; tentatively, D is TRBD1 (5 bases). This CDR3 spans 16 amino acids. Germline CDR1 is MGHRA and CDR2 is YSYEKL.

The sample holds many counts of this clonotype. This rearrangement joins TRBV7-3 to TRBJ2-1; 8 nucleotides align to TRBD2. This CDR3 has 16 amino acids. V shed 5 bases, J shed 0 bases, and the junction held 6 bases outside the gene matches. Germline V gene data show CDR1 as SGHTA and CDR2 as FQGTGA. As DNA, the CDR3 is TGTGCCAGCAGCCGTCACCTAGCGGGCTCCTACAATGAGCAGTTCTTC. Protein product: CASSRHLAGSYNEQFF.

The J gene is TRBJ2-7, the V gene TRBV6-5; 11 bases are shared with TRBD1. V lost 4 bases to trimming and J lost 6 bases; unmatched junction nucleotides: 8. The CDR3 is made up of 15 amino acids. Germline V CDR1 and CDR2: MNHEY, SVGAGI. CDR3 in DNA: TGTGCCAGCAGTTTACCCGGGACAGGGGGAGTCGAGCAGTACTTC. It yields the protein CASSLPGTGGVEQYF.

This clonotype was picked up a small number of times. The chain recombines TRBV12-3 or TRBV12-4 with TRBJ1-6; D perhaps matches TRBD1 (6 bases). With 8 bases removed from V and 9 bases from J, the gap between germline ends came to 11 bases. The CDR3 runs 12 residues. Here the CDR3 reads CASLEGGSPLHF. The CDR3 coding sequence is TGTGCCAGCTTAGAGGGGGGTTCACCCCTCCACTTT.

This clonotype was counted at least ten times. The chain recombines TRBV4-1 with TRBJ1-1, with D maybe TRBD1 (5 bases). V lost 1 base and J lost 3, with 12 bases in between. The CDR3 is 15 amino acids. Germline assignment: CDR1 MGHRA and CDR2 YSYEKL. The CDR3 sequence is CASSQAPGADTEAFF. In nucleotides, the CDR3 is TGCGCCAGCAGCCAAGCCCCCGGGGCGGACACTGAAGCTTTCTTT.

The chain carries TRBV5-6 and TRBJ1-3, with no clear D. The CDR3 spans 14 residues. Trimming removed 0 bases from V and 4 bases from J, with 8 bases in between. The germline V gene encodes CDR1 SGHDT and CDR2 YYEEEE. The CDR3 sequence is CASSLGSFGNTIYF. CDR3 DNA: TGTGCCAGCAGCTTGGGCAGCTTCGGAAACACCATATATTTT.

In its sample, this clonotype was seen a few times. This chain connects TRBV12-3 or TRBV12-4 to TRBJ1-5; D not resolved. V dropped 3 bases and J dropped 0 bases, with 0 bases sitting between them. The CDR3 totals 12 residues. CDR3 region: CASSFSNQPQHF. In DNA form, the CDR3 reads TGTGCCAGCAGTTTTAGCAATCAGCCCCAGCATTTT.

Only a few counts were recorded for this clonotype. The V gene is TRBV6-2 or TRBV6-3, the J gene TRBJ1-2; D unclear. The CDR3 contains 12 residues. Deletions cut 2 bases from V and 2 bases from J, with 3 bases between. Germline V CDR1 and CDR2: MNHEY, SVGEGT. The CDR3 nucleotides read TGTGCCAGCAGTTACGGAAACTATGGCTACACCTTC. This translates into CASSYGNYGYTF.

This clonotype was seen a few times. This chain joins TRBV6-2 or TRBV6-3 and TRBJ1-2, with TRBD1 matching 9 bases. V trimming: 7 bases; J trimming: 6 bases; junction bases outside the gene matches: 9. Germline V CDR1 and CDR2: MNHEY, SVGEGT. The CDR3 consists of 14 residues. The CDR3 nucleotides are TGTGCCAGCACCCTCCCGGACAGGGGACATGGCTACACCTTC. Amino acid sequence: CASTLPDRGHGYTF.

In this sample, this clonotype turned up many times. This chain uses TRBV11-2 with TRBJ1-5; no clear D gene. CDR1 is SGHAT and CDR2 is FQNNGV in the germline V gene. CDR3 length: 13 residues. V shed 5 bases and J shed 5 bases, with 10 bases lying between them. CDR3 loop: CASSPNIDQPQHF. The CDR3 DNA reads TGTGCCAGCAGCCCAAATATTGATCAGCCCCAGCATTTT.

This clonotype showed up many times. The chain is built from TRBV28 and TRBJ1-5, with D hard to call. The germline V gene has CDR1 MDHEN and CDR2 SYDVKM. Trimming left V 8 bases short and J 2 bases short, with 10 bases between. The CDR3 totals 13 residues. The CDR3 is CASQFRGNQPQHF. The DNA of the CDR3 is TGTGCCAGCCAATTCCGGGGCAATCAGCCCCAGCATTTT. The whole variable domain, filled in from reference TRBV28 and TRBJ1-5, reads DVKVTQSSRYLVKRTGEKVFLECVQDMDHENMFWYRQDPGLGLRLIYFSYDVKMKEKGDIPEGYSVSREKKERFSLILESASTNQTSMYLCASQFRGNQPQHFGDGTRLSIL.

A remark on this clonotype: This may be a read error: a much more frequent sequence differs by one nucleotide. This chain links TRBV6-6 with TRBJ1-1; possible D gene TRBD1, 6 bases. Germline loops: CDR1 MNHNY, CDR2 SVGAGI (reference sequence). The CDR3 contains 12 residues. CDR3 sequence: CVSTQGQTEAFF. The DNA for the CDR3 is TGTGTCAGCACTCAGGGGCAGACTGAAGCTTTCTTT.

In its sample, this clonotype was seen a few times. The chain joins TRBV5-4 to TRBJ1-6; maybe TRBD1 (5 bases). Deletions cut 2 bases from V and 11 bases from J, with 14 bases between. Germline-derived CDR1 and CDR2 are SGHNT and YYREEE (reference sequence). The CDR3 is made up of 14 amino acids. CDR3 DNA sequence: TGTGCCAGCAGCTTAAACAGTGGGGGAACACCCCTCCACTTT. This encodes CASSLNSGGTPLHF.

This clonotype has ten or more counts. The chain recombines TRBV7-3 with TRBJ1-1, with no clear D. This CDR3 has 15 residues. V was cut by 5 bases and J by 5 bases, with 18 bases left in between. CDR1 is SGHTA, CDR2 FQGTGA, per germline. CDR3 amino acids: CASSPGRRVRTEAFF. The DNA of the CDR3 is TGTGCCAGCAGCCCCGGTCGTCGGGTTCGGACTGAAGCTTTCTTT.

Concerning this clonotype itself: Just one base apart from a much larger clone, this may be a read error. The rearrangement joins TRBV3-1 to TRBJ1-1; D unclear. The CDR3 is 13 amino acids. Germline-derived CDR1 and CDR2 are LGHDT and YNNKEL (reference sequence). This CDR3 is CASSQVQGSGAIF. The DNA for the CDR3 is TGTGCCAGCAGCCAAGTTCAAGGGAGCGGAGCTATCTTT.

This clonotype was counted at least ten times. The chain joins TRBV5-6 to TRBJ2-5; unclear D gene. The V end was cut by 1 base, the J end by 5 bases, with 9 bases between. In germline, CDR1 is SGHDT, CDR2 YYEEEE. The CDR3 loop spans 13 amino acids. The CDR3 sequence: CASSLSDPETQYF. CDR3 in DNA: TGTGCCAGCAGCTTGAGCGATCCGGAGACCCAGTACTTC. Complete variable domain (other parts from reference TRBV5-6 and TRBJ2-5): DAGVTQSPTHLIKTRGQQVTLRCSPKSGHDTVSWYQQALGQGPQFIFQYYEEEERQRGNFPDRFSGHQFPNYSSELNVNALLLGDSALYLCASSLSDPETQYFGPGTRLLVL.

This clonotype occurred many times. The J gene is TRBJ1-4, the V gene TRBV6-1; D call uncertain. CDR1 and CDR2 (germline): MNHNS, SASEGT. V lost 2 bases to trimming and J lost 0 bases, with 7 bases between them. The CDR3 runs to 15 residues. DNA of the CDR3: TGTGCCAGCAGTGAACCTCAGGCAACTAATGAAAAACTGTTTTTT. Residues: CASSEPQATNEKLFF.